This T cell receptor beta chain appears in the sequencing data of a study of blood T cell repertoires in COVID-19. In the original workflow: Scientists estimated how many nucleated cells there were by amplifying reference gene primers. Repertoires were generated with immunoSEQ multiplex PCR, while TCRdb's copy carries only in-frame clones and drops some. V and J calls and clone size are those listed in that table; D and trimming were worked out from the DNA. The top ten clones hold roughly 1.6% of a sample with about 200,000 clones, roughly 86% of them seen once. The V and J ends lost 1 base and 10 bases respectively, with 14 bases between them. The germline V gene encodes CDR1 SGHTA and CDR2 FQGNSA. CDR3 length: 15 amino acids.

Material for sequencing was peripheral blood. The receptor was isolated from a man aged 18 to 35 with active or convalescent COVID-19. The V gene is TRBV7-2, the J gene TRBJ1-6; D possibly corresponds to TRBD1 (5 bases). This CDR3 reads CASSLVGRRESPLHF. DNA of the CDR3: TGTGCCAGCAGCTTAGTGGGGCGAAGGGAATCACCCCTCCACTTT.